These 3 T cell receptor beta chains were all obtained from the same sample, sequenced in a study of T-cell reconstitution after alpha-beta-depleted transplantation in children. Preparation of the TCRbeta library used unique molecular identifiers. One entry per CDR3 protein results from TCRdb running MiXCR on the PCR reads. The sample yields 200,000 to 250,000 distinct CDR3 sequences, more than 10% seen once. The sequencing here drew on PBMCs from the stem cell graft donor, taken from the stem cell graft. The receptors shown here come from a human donor who donated a stem cell graft to a child with acute lymphoblastic leukemia.

This clonotype was detected ten times or more. The chain recombines TRBV6-5 with TRBJ1-5; a possible D gene is TRBD1 (6 bases). Trimming pared 2 bases from V and 5 bases from J, leaving 10 bases between. The CDR3 has 14 amino acids. Looked up from germline, CDR1 is MNHEY and CDR2 is SVGAGI. As DNA, the CDR3 is TGTGCCAGCAGTTACGAGGGGGTGGATCAGCCCCAGCATTTT. Protein: CASSYEGVDQPQHF.

This clonotype was counted many times. The chain couples TRBV5-1 to TRBJ1-3, with 10 bases aligning to TRBD1. Germline CDR1 is SGHRS and CDR2 is YFSETQ. V lost 4 bases and J lost 2; bases outside the gene matches: 3. The CDR3 loop spans 15 amino acids. CDR3: CASSPGQGAGNTIYF. CDR3 bases: TGCGCCAGCAGCCCTGGACAGGGGGCTGGAAACACCATATATTTT.

The chain uses TRBV4-3 and TRBJ1-6; a weak D match, TRBD1 (5 bases). Trimming took off 0 bases at V and 6 bases at J, with 12 bases between the two ends. The germline CDR1 and CDR2 sequences are LGHNA and YSLEER. The CDR3 is 16 residues long. CDR3 coding DNA: TGCGCCAGCAGCCAAGATGCTGACAGAGTTAATTCACCCCTCCACTTT. Encoded protein: CASSQDADRVNSPLHF.